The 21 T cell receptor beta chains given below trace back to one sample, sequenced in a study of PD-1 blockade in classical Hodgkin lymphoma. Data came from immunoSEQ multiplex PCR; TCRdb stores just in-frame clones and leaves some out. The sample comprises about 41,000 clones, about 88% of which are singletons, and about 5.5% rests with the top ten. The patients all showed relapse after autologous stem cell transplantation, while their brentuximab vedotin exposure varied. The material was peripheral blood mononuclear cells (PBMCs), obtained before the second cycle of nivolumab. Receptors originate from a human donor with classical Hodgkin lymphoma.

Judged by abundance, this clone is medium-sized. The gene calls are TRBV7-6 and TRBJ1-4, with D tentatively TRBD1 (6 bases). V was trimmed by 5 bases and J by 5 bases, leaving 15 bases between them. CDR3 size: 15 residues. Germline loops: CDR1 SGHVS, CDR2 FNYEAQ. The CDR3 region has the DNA TGTGCCAGCAGCACAAAACAGGGATTCAATGAAAAACTGTTTTTT. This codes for CASSTKQGFNEKLFF.

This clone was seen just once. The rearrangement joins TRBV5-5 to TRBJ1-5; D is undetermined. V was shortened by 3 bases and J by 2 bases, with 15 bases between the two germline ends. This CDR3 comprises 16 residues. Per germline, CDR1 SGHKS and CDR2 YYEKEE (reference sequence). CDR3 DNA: TGTGCCAGCAGCTCCGACGGACCTGGGGGCAATCAGCCCCAGCATTTT. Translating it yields CASSSDGPGGNQPQHF.

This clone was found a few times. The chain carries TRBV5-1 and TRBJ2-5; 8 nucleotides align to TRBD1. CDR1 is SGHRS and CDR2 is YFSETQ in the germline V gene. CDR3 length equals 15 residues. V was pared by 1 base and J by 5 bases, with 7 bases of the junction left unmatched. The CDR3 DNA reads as TGCGCCAGCAGCTTGTCGACAGGGGATGGGGAGACCCAGTACTTC. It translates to CASSLSTGDGETQYF.

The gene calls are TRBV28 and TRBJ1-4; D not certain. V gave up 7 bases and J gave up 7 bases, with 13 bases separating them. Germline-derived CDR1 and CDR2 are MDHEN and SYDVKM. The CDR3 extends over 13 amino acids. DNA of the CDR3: TGTGCCAGCAACGAACCTCCCCTTGAAAAACTGTTTTTT. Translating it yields CASNEPPLEKLFF.

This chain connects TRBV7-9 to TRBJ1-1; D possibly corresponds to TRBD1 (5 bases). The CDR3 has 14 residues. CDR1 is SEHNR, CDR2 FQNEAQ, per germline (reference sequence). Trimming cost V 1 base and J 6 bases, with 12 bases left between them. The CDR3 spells CASSLDGEGAEAFF. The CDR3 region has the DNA TGTGCCAGCAGCTTAGACGGGGAAGGGGCTGAAGCTTTCTTT.

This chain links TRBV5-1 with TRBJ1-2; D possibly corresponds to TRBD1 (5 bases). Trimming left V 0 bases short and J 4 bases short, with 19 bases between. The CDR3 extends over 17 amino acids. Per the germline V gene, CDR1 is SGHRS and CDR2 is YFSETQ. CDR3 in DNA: TGCGCCAGCAGCTTGGCGGGGGGGTCCTTTAGAGGCTATGGCTACACCTTC. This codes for CASSLAGGSFRGYGYTF.

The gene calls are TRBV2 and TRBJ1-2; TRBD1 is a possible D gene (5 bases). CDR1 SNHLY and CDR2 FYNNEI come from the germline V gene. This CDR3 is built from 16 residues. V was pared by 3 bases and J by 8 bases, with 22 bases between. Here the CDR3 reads CASSDRGVGGLGGYTF. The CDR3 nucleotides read TGTGCCAGCAGTGATCGGGGGGTTGGCGGTTTAGGCGGCTACACCTTC.

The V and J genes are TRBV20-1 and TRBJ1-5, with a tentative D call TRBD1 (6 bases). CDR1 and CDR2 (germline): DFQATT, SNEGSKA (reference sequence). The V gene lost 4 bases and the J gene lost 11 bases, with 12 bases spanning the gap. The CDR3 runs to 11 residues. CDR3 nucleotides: TGCAGTGCTATGAAAGGGGGATCCCAGCATTTT. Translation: CSAMKGGSQHF.

The CDR3 DNA is TGTGCCATCAGTGAGCCGTACAGGGGGCCTGGAAACACCATATATTTT. Protein: CAISEPYRGPGNTIYF. J is TRBJ1-3 and V is TRBV10-3; 9 nucleotides agree with TRBD1. CDR3 size: 16 residues. Trimming cost V 2 bases and J 2 bases; bases outside gene matches: 4. In germline, CDR1 is ENHRY, CDR2 SYGVKD.

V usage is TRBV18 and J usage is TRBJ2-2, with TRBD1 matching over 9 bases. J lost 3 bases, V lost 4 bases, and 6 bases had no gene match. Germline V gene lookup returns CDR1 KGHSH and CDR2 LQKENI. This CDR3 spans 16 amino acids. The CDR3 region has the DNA TGTGCCAGCTCACAGCCGGGACAGGGCGACACCGGGGAGCTGTTTTTT. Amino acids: CASSQPGQGDTGELFF. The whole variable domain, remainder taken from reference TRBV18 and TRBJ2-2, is NAGVMQNPRHLVRRRGQEARLRCSPMKGHSHVYWYRQLPEEGLKFMVYLQKENIIDESGMPKERFSAEFPKEGPSILRIQQVVRGDSAAYFCASSQPGQGDTGELFFGEGSRLTVL.

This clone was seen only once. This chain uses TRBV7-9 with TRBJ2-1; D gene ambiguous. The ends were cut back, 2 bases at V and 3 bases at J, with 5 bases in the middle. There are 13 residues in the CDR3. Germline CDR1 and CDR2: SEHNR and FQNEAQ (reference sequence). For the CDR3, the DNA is TGTGCCAGCAGCTTATTGGGCTACAATGAGCAGTTCTTC. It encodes CASSLLGYNEQFF. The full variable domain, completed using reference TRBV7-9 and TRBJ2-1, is DTGVSQNPRHKITKRGQNVTFRCDPISEHNRLYWYRQTLGQGPEFLTYFQNEAQLEKSRLLSDRFSAERPKGSFSTLEIQRTEQGDSAMYLCASSLLGYNEQFFGPGTRLTVL.

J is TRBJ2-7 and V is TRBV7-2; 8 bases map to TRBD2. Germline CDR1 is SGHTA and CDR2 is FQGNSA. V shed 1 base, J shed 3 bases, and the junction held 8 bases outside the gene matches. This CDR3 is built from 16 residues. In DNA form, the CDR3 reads TGTGCCAGCAGCTTAGTGTCCAGCGGGGGAAACTACGAGCAGTACTTC. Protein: CASSLVSSGGNYEQYF.

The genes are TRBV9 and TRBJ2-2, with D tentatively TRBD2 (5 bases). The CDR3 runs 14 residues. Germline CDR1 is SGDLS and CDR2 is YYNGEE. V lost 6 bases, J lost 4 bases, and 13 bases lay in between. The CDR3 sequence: CASKSGEGTGELFF. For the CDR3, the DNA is TGTGCCAGCAAGTCCGGGGAAGGCACCGGGGAGCTGTTTTTT. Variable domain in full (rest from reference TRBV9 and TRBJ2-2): DSGVTQTPKHLITATGQRVTLRCSPRSGDLSVYWYQQSLDQGLQFLIQYYNGEERAKGNILERFSAQQFPDLHSELNLSSLELGDSALYFCASKSGEGTGELFFGEGSRLTVL.

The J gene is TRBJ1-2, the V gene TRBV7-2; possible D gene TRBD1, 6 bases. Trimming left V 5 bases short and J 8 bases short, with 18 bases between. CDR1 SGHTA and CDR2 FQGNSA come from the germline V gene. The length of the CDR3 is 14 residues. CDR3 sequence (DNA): TGTGCCAGCAGCCCAGGAAGGGGCCAGGGGGGCTACACCTTC. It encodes CASSPGRGQGGYTF.

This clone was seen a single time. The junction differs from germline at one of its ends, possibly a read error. DNA for the CDR3: TGTGCCAGCAGTTTATCGCGAGGACAGGGGGCAATCTATGGCCACACCTTC. Translating it yields CASSLSRGQGAIYGHTF. V is TRBV27 and J is TRBJ1-2, with 11 bases fitting TRBD1. The CDR3 sequence is 17 residues long. Germline CDR1 and CDR2: MNHEY and SMNVEV (reference sequence).

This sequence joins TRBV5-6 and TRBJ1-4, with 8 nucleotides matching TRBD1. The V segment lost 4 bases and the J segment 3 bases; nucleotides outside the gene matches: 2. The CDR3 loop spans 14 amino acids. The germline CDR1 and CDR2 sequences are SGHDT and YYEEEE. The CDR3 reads CASSPTGANEKLFF. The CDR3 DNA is TGTGCCAGCAGCCCGACAGGGGCTAATGAAAAACTGTTTTTT.

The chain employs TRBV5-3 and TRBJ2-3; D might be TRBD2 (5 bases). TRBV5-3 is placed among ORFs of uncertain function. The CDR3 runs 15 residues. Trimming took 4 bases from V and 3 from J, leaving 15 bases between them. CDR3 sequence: CARSPGDFGTDTQYF. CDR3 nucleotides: TGTGCCAGAAGCCCCGGGGATTTCGGAACAGATACGCAGTATTTT.

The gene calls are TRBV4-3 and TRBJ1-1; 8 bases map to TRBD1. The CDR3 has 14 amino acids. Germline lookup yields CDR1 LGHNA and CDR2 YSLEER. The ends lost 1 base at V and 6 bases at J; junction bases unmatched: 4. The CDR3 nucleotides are TGCGCCAGCAGCCAAGCCGACAGGGGCGCTGAAGCTTTCTTT. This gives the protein CASSQADRGAEAFF.

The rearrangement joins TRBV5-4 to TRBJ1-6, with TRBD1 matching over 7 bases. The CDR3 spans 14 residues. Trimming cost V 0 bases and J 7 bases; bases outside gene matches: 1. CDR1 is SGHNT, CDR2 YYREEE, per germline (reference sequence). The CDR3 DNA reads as TGTGCCAGCAGCTTGGAGGGACAGAATTCACCCCTCCACTTT. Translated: CASSLEGQNSPLHF. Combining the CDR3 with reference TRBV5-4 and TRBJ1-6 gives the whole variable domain ETGVTQSPTHLIKTRGQQVTLRCSSQSGHNTVSWYQQALGQGPQFIFQYYREEENGRGNFPPRFSGLQFPNYSSELNVNALELDDSALYLCASSLEGQNSPLHFGNGTRLTVT.

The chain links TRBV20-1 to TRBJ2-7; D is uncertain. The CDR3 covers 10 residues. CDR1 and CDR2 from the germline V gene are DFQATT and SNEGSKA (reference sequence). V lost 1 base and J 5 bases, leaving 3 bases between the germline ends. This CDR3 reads CSARGNEQYF. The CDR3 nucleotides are TGCAGTGCTAGAGGTAACGAGCAGTACTTC.

The CDR3 spells CASMGSGRSSYEQYF. Here the CDR3 DNA reads TGTGCCAGCATGGGGTCGGGGCGCAGCTCCTACGAGCAGTACTTC. The chain joins TRBV10-3 to TRBJ2-7; D is possibly TRBD1 or TRBD2 (5 bases each). V dropped 10 bases and J dropped 0 bases, with 19 bases sitting between them. CDR1 is ENHRY, CDR2 SYGVKD, per germline. The CDR3 length is 15 residues.